These T cell receptor beta chains were read from a single sample in a study of T cell responses to AZD1222 COVID-19 vaccine. Method: immunoSEQ multiplex PCR; TCRdb's copy keeps in-frame clones and lacks some. The sample gives some 100,000 clones, about 85% of which show up once; around 4.8% is in the top ten. Source: peripheral blood, taken on day 0 of AZD1222 vaccination. Receptors originate from an adult in good health. The CDR3 runs from the conserved cysteine through the conserved F or W. The D gene is left open where the match is weak. Part of the rows lack a size; the others show once, few, many or a class for expanded clones.

abundance,j_gene,d_gene,v_gene,CDR3nt,CDR3aa
NA,TRBJ1-4,TRBD1,TRBV24-1,TGTGCCACCAGTGACTCCGGGACAGGGAAAAAACTGTTTTTT,CATSDSGTGKKLFF
NA,TRBJ1-6,NA,TRBV27,TGTGCCAGCAGTTTAGCAGGGTCCCTAGGGTATAATTCACCCCTCCACTTT,CASSLAGSLGYNSPLHF
NA,TRBJ1-2,TRBD1,TRBV7-9,TGTGCCAGCAGCCCAGGGACAGGGAATGGCTACACCTTC,CASSPGTGNGYTF
NA,TRBJ1-2,NA,TRBV10-3,TGTGCCTCGACTGGTCCTAACTATGGCTACACCTTC,CASTGPNYGYTF
NA,TRBJ1-2,NA,TRBV7-9,TGTGCCAGCAGCTTAGGGGCGCGCGGCTACACCTTC,CASSLGARGYTF
NA,TRBJ2-2,TRBD2,TRBV5-6,TGTGCCAGCAGCTTGGGGGCTAGCGGGAGGGCCGGAGGAACCGGGGAGCTGTTTTTT,CASSLGASGRAGGTGELFF
NA,TRBJ2-5,TRBD2,TRBV7-8,TGTGCCAGCAGCTTAGTGGGGCTAGCGGGGGGACAAGAGACCCAGTACTTC,CASSLVGLAGGQETQYF
NA,TRBJ2-4,NA,TRBV30,TGTGCCTGGGAGGGGGGGGAATGGGCAAATGTTCAGTACTTC,CAWEGGEWANVQYF
NA,TRBJ1-4,TRBD1,TRBV28,TGTGCCAGCACGAGGACAGGGTGGAATGAAAAACTGTTTTTT,CASTRTGWNEKLFF
NA,TRBJ2-1,NA,TRBV3-1/TRBV3-2,TGTGCCAGCAGCCAAGGTAGCAATGAGCAGTTCTTC,CASSQGSNEQFF
NA,TRBJ1-2,TRBD1,TRBV14,TGTGCCAGCAGCCCTTTCAGTGGGAGACAGGGGAACTATGGCTACACCTTC,CASSPFSGRQGNYGYTF
NA,TRBJ2-1,NA,TRBV7-8,TGTGCCAGCAGCTTCACCGGGACAACTCCCTACAATGAGCAGTTCTTC,CASSFTGTTPYNEQFF
NA,TRBJ2-1,NA,TRBV28,TGTGCCAGCAGTTTGACCCTCGATGAGCAGTTCTTC,CASSLTLDEQFF
NA,TRBJ1-4,NA,TRBV4-2,TGTGCCAGCAGCCAAGATCTTGAAAAACTGTTTTTT,CASSQDLEKLFF
NA,TRBJ1-5,NA,TRBV19,TGTGCCAGTAGTATGGAAGCAGACAGGTTAGATCAGCCCCAGCATTTT,CASSMEADRLDQPQHF
NA,TRBJ1-5,NA,TRBV6-2/TRBV6-3,TGTGCCAGCAGTAATAACGTTCCCTTTCAGCCCCAGCATTTT,CASSNNVPFQPQHF
NA,TRBJ1-5,NA,TRBV27,TGTGCCAGCAGTTTGGGACAAAGGCAGCCCCAGCATTTT,CASSLGQRQPQHF
NA,TRBJ2-1,NA,TRBV27,TGTGCCAGCAGCTTGGGGGGGGACAGAGTGACAAAGAGTGAGCAGTTCTTC,CASSLGGDRVTKSEQFF
NA,TRBJ2-5,TRBD1,TRBV7-2,TGTGCCAGCAGCCAAGAAGGGACAGCTCTCTATCCCCAGTACTTC,CASSQEGTALYPQYF
NA,TRBJ1-6,NA,TRBV15,TGTGCCACCAGCAGAGACCCCAGGGATGATAATTCACCCCTCCACTTT,CATSRDPRDDNSPLHF
NA,TRBJ2-1,NA,TRBV5-5,TGTGCCAGCAGCCTAAAAGAGCGGCAGTTCTTC,CASSLKERQFF
NA,TRBJ2-1,TRBD2,TRBV11-3,TGTGCCAGCAGCTCGCGGGAGCGGAGTGAGCAGTTCTTC,CASSSRERSEQFF
NA,TRBJ2-3,NA,TRBV4-3,TGCGCCAGCAGCCAGCGTCGCACAGATACGCAGTATTTT,CASSQRRTDTQYF
NA,TRBJ1-4,NA,TRBV18,TGTGCCAGCTCACCGGAGGTTCATGAAAAACTGTTTTTT,CASSPEVHEKLFF
NA,TRBJ2-1,NA,TRBV2,TGTGCCAGCAGTGAATCCTATGAGCAGTTCTTC,CASSESYEQFF
once,TRBJ1-4,NA,TRBV28,TGTGCCAGCAGTTTTCAGGGGTACCAAGCAACTAATGAAAAACTGTTTTTT,CASSFQGYQATNEKLFF
NA,TRBJ2-1,TRBD2,TRBV3-1/TRBV3-2,TGTGCCAGCAGCCAAAGAGTCTGGACGCTGGGACTAGCGGGGTTAAAAGACAATGAGCAGTTCTTC,CASSQRVWTLGLAGLKDNEQFF
NA,TRBJ1-2,NA,TRBV28,TGTGCCAGCAGTGGGACAACCAACAACTATGGCTACACCTTC,CASSGTTNNYGYTF
once,TRBJ2-1,NA,TRBV4-1,TGCGCCAGCAGCCAAGATGCGGGAACTGGTTTTGAGCAGTTCTTC,CASSQDAGTGFEQFF